Here is one T cell receptor beta chain with its context. Its antigen remains unknown. This record comes from a study of cytomegalovirus exposure and HLA in healthy donors. Study information: The 600 to 800 first-cohort repertoires shared a platform with the approximately 130 validation repertoires, as reported in a later analysis.

The table came from immunoSEQ multiplex PCR; TCRdb's copy has only in-frame clones and leaves some out. The sample holds over 60,000 clones, roughly 96% seen once. This CDR3 has 15 amino acids. V lost 0 bases and J lost 0, with 7 bases in between. CDR1 and CDR2 (germline): SGDLS, YYNGEE. Regarding the study as a whole: According to a subsequent analysis, TCR clusters identified in the first cohort showed a tendency to co-occur across the 120 or so validation repertoires. There were about 160 TCR beta chains listed as cytomegalovirus-associated. In vitro assays verified that three CMV-associated chains recognized CMV antigens specifically.

The rearrangement uses TRBV9 and TRBJ1-3; D not resolved. The sequence was obtained from a man aged 18 to 35 in good health and CMV-seronegative. The source material was PBMCs. CDR3 in DNA: TGTGCCAGCAGCGTAGGTCTAGCCTCTGGAAACACCATATATTTT. Translation gives CASSVGLASGNTIYF.